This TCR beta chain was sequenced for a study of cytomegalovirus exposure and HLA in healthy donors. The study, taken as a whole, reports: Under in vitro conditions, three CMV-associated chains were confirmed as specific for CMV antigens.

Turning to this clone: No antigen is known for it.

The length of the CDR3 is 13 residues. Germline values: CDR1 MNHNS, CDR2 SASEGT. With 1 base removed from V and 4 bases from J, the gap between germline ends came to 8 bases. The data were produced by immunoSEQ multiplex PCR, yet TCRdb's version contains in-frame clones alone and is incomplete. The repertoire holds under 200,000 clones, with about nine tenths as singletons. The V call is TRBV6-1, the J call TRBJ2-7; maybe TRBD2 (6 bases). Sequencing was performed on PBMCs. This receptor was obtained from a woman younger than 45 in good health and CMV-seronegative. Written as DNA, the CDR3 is TGTGCCAGCAGTGAAGGGAGGGTATACGAGCAGTACTTC. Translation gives CASSEGRVYEQYF.